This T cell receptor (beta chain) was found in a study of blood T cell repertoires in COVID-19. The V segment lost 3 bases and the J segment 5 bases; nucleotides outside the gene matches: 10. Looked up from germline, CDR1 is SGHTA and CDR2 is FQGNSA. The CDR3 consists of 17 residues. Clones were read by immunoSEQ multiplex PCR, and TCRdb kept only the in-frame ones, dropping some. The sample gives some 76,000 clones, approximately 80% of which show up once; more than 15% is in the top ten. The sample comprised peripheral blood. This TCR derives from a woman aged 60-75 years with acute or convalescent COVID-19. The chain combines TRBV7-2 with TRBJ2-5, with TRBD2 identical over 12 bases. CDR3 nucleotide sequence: TGTGCCAGCAGCTTCGGACTAGCGGGACAAACGGCGGAGACCCAGTACTTC. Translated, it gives CASSFGLAGQTAETQYF.